These T cell receptor beta chains were read from a single sample in a study of blood T cell repertoires in COVID-19. Assay: immunoSEQ multiplex PCR; the TCRdb copy retains only in-frame clones and omits some. The sample contains 150,000 to 200,000 clones, 86% of which appear only once. Sequenced material: peripheral blood. The source is a man in his fifties or sixties with active or convalescent COVID-19. Each CDR3 is given with its conserved first and last residue. The order of the fields is J gene, D gene, V gene, clone size, CDR3 protein, CDR3 DNA. The D gene is left open where the match is weak. Size tells how often a clone was seen (once, few, many) or the class of an expanded clone, and some rows leave it out.

TRBJ2-2 TRBD2 TRBV24-1 NA CATSGTERGGYTGELFF TGTGCCACCAGTGGGACCGAGCGGGGGGGCTACACCGGGGAGCTGTTTTTT
TRBJ2-6 TRBD1 TRBV2 NA CASSERGDSSGANVLTF TGTGCCAGCAGTGAACGAGGGGACAGCTCTGGGGCCAACGTCCTGACTTTC
TRBJ2-7 TRBD2 TRBV12-3/TRBV12-4 NA CASKREEDYEQYF TGTGCCAGCAAGCGGGAGGAAGACTACGAGCAGTACTTC
TRBJ2-3 TRBD2 TRBV15 NA CATSVTGGKTDTQYF TGTGCCACCAGCGTAACGGGGGGGAAGACAGATACGCAGTATTTT
TRBJ1-5 NA TRBV19 NA CASSPTAGSNQPQHF TGTGCCAGTAGTCCGACAGCCGGTAGCAATCAGCCCCAGCATTTT
TRBJ2-7 TRBD2 TRBV6-2/TRBV6-3 NA CASSAQRGGIYEQYF TGTGCCAGCAGTGCCCAGCGGGGGGGTATCTACGAGCAGTACTTC
TRBJ2-4 NA TRBV5-4 NA CASSFVEDIQYF TGTGCCAGCAGCTTCGTTGAGGACATTCAGTACTTC
TRBJ2-7 NA TRBV4-1 NA CASSRQETYEQYF TGCGCCAGCAGCCGACAGGAAACCTACGAGCAGTACTTC
TRBJ1-1 NA TRBV29-1 once CSVRTQIEAFF TGCAGCGTTCGTACACAGATTGAAGCTTTCTTT
TRBJ1-2 NA TRBV5-1 once CASSVGGFGYTF TGCGCCAGCTCAGTGGGGGGTTTTGGCTACACCTTC
TRBJ2-2 TRBD2 TRBV7-9 NA CASSLGSSGANTGELFF TGTGCCAGCAGCTTAGGCTCTAGCGGGGCAAACACCGGGGAGCTGTTTTTT
TRBJ1-2 NA TRBV28 few CASSFQNYGYTF TGTGCCAGCAGTTTTCAGAACTATGGCTACACCTTC
TRBJ2-1 TRBD2 TRBV7-9 once CASSPSGRAEMDEQFF TGTGCCAGCAGCCCCAGCGGGAGGGCCGAAATGGATGAGCAGTTCTTC
TRBJ1-2 NA TRBV3-1/TRBV3-2 few CASSQGGGEGYTF TGTGCCAGCAGCCAGGGGGGAGGTGAGGGCTACACCTTC
TRBJ2-6 NA TRBV28 NA CASSLAGSGANVLTF TGTGCCAGCAGTCTTGCAGGGTCCGGGGCCAACGTCCTGACTTTC
TRBJ2-3 NA TRBV10-1 NA CASTPLEGAADTQYF TGCGCCAGCACCCCATTGGAGGGGGCAGCAGATACGCAGTATTTT
TRBJ2-7 NA TRBV29-1 NA CSVARGRGPYEQYF TGCAGCGTTGCGAGGGGCAGGGGCCCCTACGAGCAGTACTTC
TRBJ2-5 TRBD1 TRBV2 NA CASSEHLPTGPETQYF TGTGCCAGCAGTGAACATCTCCCGACAGGGCCTGAGACCCAGTACTTC
TRBJ1-5 TRBD1 TRBV29-1 NA CSVSTGTSNQPQHF TGCAGCGTTTCGACAGGGACTAGCAATCAGCCCCAGCATTTT
TRBJ2-6 TRBD1 TRBV5-5 NA CASSPAPTGAGANVLTF TGTGCCAGCAGCCCCGCACCGACAGGGGCTGGGGCCAACGTCCTGACTTTC
TRBJ2-7 NA TRBV20-1 NA CSASPGGFTYEQYF TGCAGTGCTAGTCCGGGGGGCTTTACCTACGAGCAGTACTTC
TRBJ2-7 TRBD2 TRBV14 NA CASSPLKVAGTYEQYF TGTGCCAGCAGCCCCCTCAAGGTAGCGGGGACTTACGAGCAGTACTTC
TRBJ1-3 NA TRBV5-5 few CASSPGTLGNTIYF TGTGCCAGCAGCCCCGGGACTCTCGGAAACACCATATATTTT